This is a list of T cell receptor beta chains from one sample in a study of beta chain features in type 1 diabetes. Measured with immunoSEQ multiplex PCR; TCRdb has only the in-frame clones, and not every one. The sample has around 250,000 clones; approximately 20% are singletons. Sequencing was done on a sample of naive CD4+ T cells from blood. These receptors were obtained from a woman aged 40 to 55 with type 1 diabetes. Each CDR3 is given with its conserved first and last residue. D genes are given only for firm matches. Clone size is shown for a subset of rows, as once, few, many or a class of expanded clone.

abundance	j_gene	v_gene	d_gene	CDR3nt	CDR3aa
-	TRBJ2-7	TRBV30	-	TGTGCCTGGAGCGGACGGACTTTCTACGAGCAGTACTTC	CAWSGRTFYEQYF
-	TRBJ1-1	TRBV7-9	TRBD1	TGTGCCAGCAGCTCACAGGGGGCCGGGACTGAAGCTTTCTTT	CASSSQGAGTEAFF
few	TRBJ2-5	TRBV7-6	-	TGTGCCAGCAGCTTCCCGTACCAAGAGACCCAGTACTTC	CASSFPYQETQYF
-	TRBJ2-1	TRBV9	TRBD2	TGTGCCAGCAGCCCAGGACTAGCGGGAGGGCCCGCTCACAATGAGCAGTTCTTC	CASSPGLAGGPAHNEQFF
-	TRBJ1-4	TRBV9	-	TGTGCCAGCAGCGGGTCTAGTAATGAAAAACTGTTTTTT	CASSGSSNEKLFF
few	TRBJ2-1	TRBV4-3	-	TGCGCCAGCAGCCAAGATTTCCCTCGGTTGGCGGGACACAATGAGCAGTTCTTC	CASSQDFPRLAGHNEQFF
few	TRBJ2-3	TRBV9	TRBD2	TGTGCCAGCAGCGCCCTTTCCAGGACTAGCGGGAGGGCCGGAGGAGATACGCAGTATTTT	CASSALSRTSGRAGGDTQYF
-	TRBJ1-1	TRBV30	-	TGTGCCTGGAGTGTAAGCTGGAGGACTGAAGCTTTCTTT	CAWSVSWRTEAFF
few	TRBJ2-3	TRBV11-2	-	TGTGCCAGCAGCTTAGATTCGGTAGCCGATACGCAGTATTTT	CASSLDSVADTQYF
-	TRBJ1-1	TRBV30	TRBD1	TGTGCCTGGAGTACCCAGGGGGCGCTGGGTTACGCTTTCTTT	CAWSTQGALGYAFF
few	TRBJ2-7	TRBV7-2	TRBD1	TGTGCCAGCAGCCGCGGACAGGAGTTCTACGAGCAGTACTTC	CASSRGQEFYEQYF
-	TRBJ1-1	TRBV20-1	-	TGCAGGGTCGGGAACACTGAAGCTTTCTTT	CRVGNTEAFF
-	TRBJ2-5	TRBV15	TRBD1	TGTGCCACCAGCAGTCCCTATCGCACAGGGGGCCGGGAGACCCAGTACTTC	CATSSPYRTGGRETQYF
few	TRBJ1-2	TRBV7-9	TRBD1	TGTGCCAGCAGCCGCGACAGGGCGGGCGGGGGCTACACCTTC	CASSRDRAGGGYTF
-	TRBJ1-2	TRBV19	-	TGTGCCAGTAGTATCCTTGGCGGTGGCTACACCTTC	CASSILGGGYTF
-	TRBJ1-1	TRBV25-1	-	TGTGCCAGCAGTGTGGGCACAGGGGAAGCTTTCTTT	CASSVGTGEAFF
-	TRBJ1-2	TRBV19	TRBD1	TGTGCCGCCGGGACAGGGAGTATTCTTTTCGATGGCTACACCTTC	CAAGTGSILFDGYTF